The entry below gives a single TCR beta chain sequence along with its context. This clone was counted a single time. Its specific antigen is unknown. Nothing much larger sits one base from this clone, and base qualities are not available. TCRbeta CDR3 regions were amplified from genomic DNA using the immunoSEQ Assay, a bias-controlled multiplex PCR. The authors' analysis ran thus. Within the assay, amplification of reference gene primers was used to estimate how many nucleated cells each sample contained. To quantify the absolute abundance of each unique TCRbeta CDR3 rearrangement, sequence reads were collapsed and filtered. Productive Simpson clonality was computed per sample as the square root of Simpson's diversity index over productive rearrangements. The source is immuneACCESS, and TCRdb retained only in-frame sequences with V and J called. Part of the clones is not carried over; for the studies checked, unresolved V genes explain less than half of this, and the remainder is unexplained. V and J calls and clone size are as listed in that table; D and trimming were resolved from the DNA. The sample yields about 22,000 clones; about 91% were counted once. Over 2.5% of the sample is held by the ten biggest clonotypes.

Each collaborating institution followed its own protocols to collect whole blood in K2EDTA tubes. For TCRbeta analysis, collaborators shipped samples in one of three forms: frozen whole blood, isolated PBMCs, or DNA extracted from either of those sample types. The data originate from a study of blood T cell repertoires in COVID-19 (dated by TCRdb to the early 2020s). Broadly, across the study: The collaborator samples originated in the United States, Italy and Spain and spanned the acute and convalescent phases of COVID-19. The material from the prospective study consisted of cDNA or gDNA derived from T cells, B-cell-depleted T cells, or PBMCs. The dataset comprised deeply sampled blood TCRbeta repertoires from subjects exposed to, actively infected with, or recovered from COVID-19. The repertoires were released in a freely available public database meant as a resource for research on the immune response to SARS-CoV-2. The samples were drawn from the first 160 participants of the ongoing ImmuneRACE study and from 1,254 subjects provided by 6 global collaborators. Sample metadata almost always included a de-identified subject ID, COVID-19 status, age in years and sex. Where available, HLA class I and class II types were obtained from metadata supplied by the sample provider rather than from assay-based typing.

Study-wide findings and limitations: Clinical and demographic metadata were provided uncurated, with the amount varying by source and participant.

Including cysteine and phenylalanine, the CDR3 has 15 amino acids. Of the read, only the CDR3 DNA is kept; its 45 bases are in frame from base 1. From a lookup of the germline V gene, CDR1 and CDR2 are MDHEN and SYDVKM. Relative to germline, V is 6 bases shorter and J is 7 bases shorter, with 19 bases between their ends. The rearranged segments are TRBV28 and TRBJ1-5; a tentative D match to TRBD1 spans 6 bases. The sequence came from a woman aged 65 to 85 with active COVID-19. The material sequenced was peripheral blood. The CDR3 reads CASRIQGSFGQPQHF. The DNA sequence is as follows: TGTGCCAGCAGAATACAGGGCTCCTTCGGACAGCCCCAGCATTTT.